The rows below give T cell receptor beta chains drawn from one sample of a study of type 1 regulatory T cells. TCRdb processed the reads anew with MiXCR; each CDR3 protein has one entry. The sample consists of 6,000 or so distinct CDR3 sequences, about 30% of them appearing once. These receptors have no identified antigens. Specimen: cultured T cells, either the whole culture or a sorted T cell fraction (not recorded which). The receptors here all came from a human donor in good health. Both conserved end residues are part of each CDR3. The order of the fields is D gene, clone size, J gene, V gene, CDR3 protein, CDR3 DNA. D genes are given only for firm matches. Expanded clones are given a class, and other clones once, few, many or no size at all.

>-|many|TRBJ2-7|TRBV20-1
CSALLPGPNAREQYF
TGCAGTGCTCTTTTACCGGGGCCCAACGCGCGGGAGCAGTACTTC
>TRBD1|medium-sized|TRBJ1-2|TRBV5-6
CASSLRAGGWYGYTF
TGTGCCAGCAGCTTGAGGGCAGGGGGATGGTATGGCTACACCTTC
>-|-|TRBJ2-7|TRBV6-5
CASRMILGGAASEQYF
TGTGCCAGCAGAATGATCCTAGGGGGGGCAGCTAGCGAGCAGTACTTC
>-|many|TRBJ1-5|TRBV27
CASSHGEGRGNQPQHF
TGTGCCAGCAGCCACGGGGAGGGAAGGGGCAATCAGCCCCAGCATTTT
>-|medium-sized|TRBJ2-2|TRBV10-3
CAITSGNTGELFF
TGTGCCATCACCTCAGGGAACACCGGGGAGCTGTTTTTT
>-|-|TRBJ2-7|TRBV5-1
CASSLRAAAGEYSSYEQYF
TGCGCCAGCAGCTTGAGAGCGGCAGCCGGGGAGTATTCGTCCTACGAGCAGTACTTC
>-|medium-sized|TRBJ2-1|TRBV6-6
CASSYSDDNEQFF
TGTGCCAGCAGTTACTCCGACGACAATGAGCAGTTCTTC
>TRBD1|medium-sized|TRBJ1-2|TRBV3-1
CASSGTGPSGYTF
TGTGCCAGCAGCGGGACAGGGCCGAGTGGCTACACCTTC
>-|medium-sized|TRBJ1-2|TRBV19
CASKEQANYGYTF
TGTGCCAGTAAGGAACAGGCGAACTATGGCTACACCTTC
>-|medium-sized|TRBJ1-2|TRBV20-1
CSARELGQYGYTF
TGCAGTGCTAGAGAATTAGGACAGTATGGCTACACCTTC